This is a list of T cell receptor beta chains from one sample in a study of T cell changes during pregnancy in multiple sclerosis. Measured with immunoSEQ multiplex PCR; TCRdb has only the in-frame clones, and not every one. In the table there are about 54,000 clones, about 91% of which are singletons. The sample in question was peripheral blood, obtained after pregnancy. All receptors come from a female donor in good health, enrolled as a control in a pregnancy study. Each CDR3 is given with its conserved first and last residue. The D gene is left open where the match is weak. The size of a clone is reported for some rows only, either as once, few or many, or as a class for expanded clones.

j_call,d_call,cdr3_length,v_call,clone_size,cdr3_aa,cdr3_nt
TRBJ2-1,-,14,TRBV14,-,CASSQPARLPEQFF,TGTGCCAGCAGCCAACCCGCCAGACTGCCTGAGCAGTTCTTC
TRBJ1-1,-,17,TRBV13,-,CASSSVTALQMNTEAFF,TGTGCCAGCAGCTCCGTGACAGCACTACAGATGAACACTGAAGCTTTCTTT
TRBJ1-5,-,14,TRBV4-1,-,CASSQGGLVQPQHF,TGCGCCAGCAGCCAAGGGGGCTTAGTTCAGCCCCAGCATTTT
TRBJ2-5,TRBD1,16,TRBV18,-,CASSPPETGGIETQYF,TGTGCCAGCTCACCACCGGAGACAGGGGGCATAGAGACCCAGTACTTC
TRBJ2-1,-,15,TRBV5-6,-,CASSWRDYRVIGQFF,TGTGCCAGCAGCTGGCGGGACTACAGGGTAATCGGGCAGTTCTTC
TRBJ2-1,-,16,TRBV7-9,-,CASSPYRRSSYNEQFF,TGTGCCAGCAGCCCTTACCGGCGGAGCTCCTACAATGAGCAGTTCTTC
TRBJ1-1,-,15,TRBV6-5,-,CASSYSRRGRTEAFF,TGTGCCAGCAGTTACTCGAGGCGGGGGCGGACTGAAGCTTTCTTT
TRBJ2-7,TRBD2,15,TRBV9,-,CASSPASGRAVEQYF,TGTGCCAGCAGCCCAGCGAGCGGGAGGGCCGTGGAGCAGTACTTC
TRBJ2-1,-,14,TRBV19,-,CASSTTGIYNEQFF,TGTGCCAGTAGTACGACAGGTATATACAATGAGCAGTTCTTC
TRBJ2-7,TRBD1,15,TRBV7-2,-,CASSLVGTGSDEQYF,TGTGCCAGCAGCTTAGTTGGGACAGGGTCTGACGAGCAGTACTTC
TRBJ1-4,-,17,TRBV14,once,CASSQFGQSRGSEKLFF,TGTGCCAGCAGCCAATTCGGACAGTCACGCGGAAGTGAAAAACTGTTTTTT